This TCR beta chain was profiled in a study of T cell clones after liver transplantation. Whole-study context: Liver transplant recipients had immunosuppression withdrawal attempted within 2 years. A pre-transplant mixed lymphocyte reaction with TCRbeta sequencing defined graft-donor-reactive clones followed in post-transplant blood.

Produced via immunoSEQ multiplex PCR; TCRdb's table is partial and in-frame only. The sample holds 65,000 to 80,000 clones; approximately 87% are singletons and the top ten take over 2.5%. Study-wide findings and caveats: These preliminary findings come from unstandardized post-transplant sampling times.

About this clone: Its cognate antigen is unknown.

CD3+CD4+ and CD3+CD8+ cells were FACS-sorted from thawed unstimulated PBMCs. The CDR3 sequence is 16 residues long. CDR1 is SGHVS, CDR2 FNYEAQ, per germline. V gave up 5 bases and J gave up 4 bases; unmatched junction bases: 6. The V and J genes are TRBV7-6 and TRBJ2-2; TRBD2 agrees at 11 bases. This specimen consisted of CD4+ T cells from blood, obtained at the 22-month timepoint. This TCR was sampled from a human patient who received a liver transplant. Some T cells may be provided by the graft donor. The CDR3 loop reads CASSTTSGTVTGELFF. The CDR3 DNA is TGTGCCAGCAGCACGACTAGCGGGACGGTCACCGGGGAGCTGTTTTTT.